This T cell receptor beta chain was sequenced during a study of blood T cell repertoires in COVID-19. For the study at large: COVID-19 samples from acute and convalescent phases originated in the United States, Italy and Spain.

Germline V gives CDR1 MNHNY, CDR2 SVGAGI (reference sequence). This CDR3 has 16 amino acids. The J segment lost 2 bases and the V segment lost 11 bases, leaving 12 bases of the junction unmatched. The assay was immunoSEQ multiplex PCR, and TCRdb's table has in-frame clones only and misses some. In the table there are some 130,000 clones, roughly 87% of which are singletons. The chain combines TRBV6-6 with TRBJ2-1; TRBD1 aligns across 10 bases. This sequence originates from an elderly man with acute or convalescent COVID-19. The specimen sequenced was peripheral blood. CDR3 in DNA: TGTGCCGTCAGGGCCCCGGGACAGGGGACCTACAATGAGCAGTTCTTC. This translates into CAVRAPGQGTYNEQFF.